This T cell receptor beta chain was recovered during a study of blood T cell repertoires in COVID-19. Study-level information: Samples of COVID-19 (acute and convalescent) were obtained from the United States, Italy and Spain. T cells, B-cell-depleted T cells, or PBMCs supplied cDNA or gDNA.

Unmatched junction bases numbered 10, after V lost 6 bases and J lost 4 bases. Germline CDR1 reads MDHEN; CDR2 reads SYDVKM. The CDR3 is 15 amino acids. In this sample, this clone turned up a few times. Per the original data handling: From reference gene primer amplification, estimates of nucleated cell counts were derived. TCRdb keeps only in-frame clones here, not all; method: immunoSEQ multiplex PCR. The V and J calls and the clone size are those of that table, but D and trimming were determined from the DNA. Of 55,000 to 65,000 clones in the sample, approximately 89% are singletons; the top ten hold around 6.9%.

The source is a man between 60 and 70 years old with active or convalescent COVID-19. Sequencing was done on a sample of peripheral blood. J is TRBJ2-7 and V is TRBV28; 9 bases are a match to TRBD1. CDR3 DNA: TGTGCCAGCAGAACCTCTACAGGGGGCACTTACGAGCAGTACTTC. Protein: CASRTSTGGTYEQYF.